Below, 20 T cell receptor beta chains from the same sample are listed, as sequenced in a study of response to subunit inactivated influenza vaccine. From the RT-PCR reads, TCRdb called clonotypes with MiXCR, one entry per CDR3 protein. The sample carries 530,000 or so distinct CDR3 sequences, around 25% recorded once. The material was CD4+ T cells sorted from PBMCs, obtained 5 to 6 days after vaccination. The receptors were sampled from a man aged 50 to 60 who received an inactivated influenza vaccine.

This clonotype turned up a few times. This chain uses TRBV7-2 with TRBJ2-5; TRBD2 agrees at 7 bases. There are 13 residues in the CDR3. V shed 7 bases, J shed 5 bases, and the junction held 7 bases outside the gene matches. Per the germline V gene, CDR1 is SGHTA and CDR2 is FQGNSA. This chain's CDR3 is CASTPRGVETQYF. The DNA for the CDR3 is TGTGCCAGCACCCCTCGGGGGGTTGAGACCCAGTACTTC.

CDR3 in amino acids: CASIPGGSGANVLTF. The CDR3 coding sequence is TGTGCCAGCATACCCGGGGGTTCTGGGGCCAACGTCCTGACTTTC. The chain uses TRBV7-9 and TRBJ2-6; D might be TRBD2 (6 bases). The CDR3 runs to 15 residues. The V end was cut by 7 bases, the J end by 1 base, with 11 bases between. Looked up from germline, CDR1 is SEHNR and CDR2 is FQNEAQ (reference sequence).

The genes are TRBV20-1 and TRBJ2-4, with TRBD2 matching over 13 bases. This CDR3 is 14 amino acids long. Germline-derived CDR1 and CDR2 are DFQATT and SNEGSKA (reference sequence). V shed 3 bases and J 6 bases; nucleotides not matched to a gene: 2. Written as DNA, the CDR3 is TGCAGTGCTAGTAGACTAGCGGGAGGAAACATTCAGTACTTC. It specifies CSASRLAGGNIQYF.

The genes are TRBV12-3 or TRBV12-4 and TRBJ1-2, with 8 bases aligning to TRBD1. The CDR3 covers 16 residues. V gave up 1 base and J gave up 4 bases; unmatched junction bases: 8. The CDR3 here is CASSLVTGAVGYGYTF. CDR3 coding DNA: TGTGCCAGCAGTTTAGTGACAGGGGCCGTCGGCTATGGCTACACCTTC.

This clonotype was found many times. The genes are TRBV12-3 or TRBV12-4 and TRBJ2-5; D may be TRBD2 (5 bases). Trimming cost V 1 base and J 1 base, with 10 bases left between them. The CDR3 length is 15 residues. The CDR3 sequence: CASSLVRALQETQYF. CDR3 sequence (DNA): TGTGCCAGCAGTTTAGTGCGGGCTCTCCAAGAGACCCAGTACTTC.

This rearrangement joins TRBV28 to TRBJ2-3; no reliable D call. CDR3 length: 16 amino acids. CDR1 and CDR2 from the germline V gene are MDHEN and SYDVKM. V lost 3 bases, J lost 0 bases, and 13 bases lay in between. CDR3 loop: CASSFGPRFSTDTQYF. The CDR3 bases are TGTGCCAGCAGTTTCGGACCCAGATTTAGCACAGATACGCAGTATTTT.

In DNA, the CDR3 is TGTGCCAGCAGCTTCCCCCTGGGACTACAGGGGCTCGATGAGCAGTTCTTC. Its protein product is CASSFPLGLQGLDEQFF. The rearrangement joins TRBV7-9 to TRBJ2-1; D is tentatively TRBD1 or TRBD2 (7 bases each). Trimming left V 3 bases short and J 8 bases short, with 23 bases between. CDR3 length equals 17 residues. Germline lookup yields CDR1 SEHNR and CDR2 FQNEAQ (reference sequence).

The chain uses TRBV11-3 and TRBJ2-1, with TRBD2 as a possible D gene (5 bases). CDR1 and CDR2 (germline): SGHNT, YENEEA. Trimming left V 0 bases short and J 4 bases short, with 13 bases between. The CDR3 totals 16 residues. The CDR3 region has the DNA TGTGCCAGCAGCTTAGACCCCGCTAGCACTTACAATGAGCAGTTCTTC. Its protein is CASSLDPASTYNEQFF.

J is TRBJ2-4 and V is TRBV12-3 or TRBV12-4; 8 bases match TRBD1. Trimming at V came to 2 bases and at J to 6 bases, leaving 6 bases not matched to a gene. This CDR3 contains 15 residues. The CDR3 region has the DNA TGTGCCAGCAGTTTATTCCAGGGGGCCGGAAACATTCAGTACTTC. Its protein product is CASSLFQGAGNIQYF.

V is TRBV25-1 and J is TRBJ2-5; TRBD1 agrees at 7 bases. Germline trimming cut 3 bases from V and 0 bases from J; bases unmatched to any gene: 1. Germline CDR1 is MGHDK and CDR2 is SYGVNS. This CDR3 comprises 14 residues. The CDR3 region is CASSERGHQETQYF. The CDR3 DNA sequence: TGTGCCAGCAGTGAGAGGGGGCACCAAGAGACCCAGTACTTC.

This clonotype was recorded a few times. V usage is TRBV29-1 and J usage is TRBJ1-1, with 10 bases identical to TRBD1. Germline lookup yields CDR1 SQVTM and CDR2 ANQGSEA. This CDR3 is 16 amino acids long. V was clipped by 6 bases and J by 0 bases; unmatched bases: 10. The CDR3 loop reads CSVLTGGSWMNTEAFF. For the CDR3, the DNA is TGCAGCGTCCTGACAGGGGGCAGTTGGATGAACACTGAAGCTTTCTTT.

DNA of the CDR3: TGTGCCAGCGCCAGACAGGGGGCTTCCTACGAGCAGTACTTC. It specifies CASARQGASYEQYF. This chain connects TRBV2 to TRBJ2-7, with TRBD1 matching 10 bases. J lost 1 base, V lost 8 bases, and 5 bases had no gene match. Germline loops: CDR1 SNHLY, CDR2 FYNNEI. The CDR3 is 14 residues long.

The chain employs TRBV6-2 or TRBV6-3 and TRBJ2-3; D is ambiguous. Germline loops: CDR1 MNHEY, CDR2 SVGEGT. V lost 8 bases and J lost 6, with 15 bases in between. The CDR3 runs to 13 residues. The CDR3 loop reads CASLTSRTDTQYF. CDR3 in DNA: TGTGCCAGCCTGACCTCTAGGACGGATACGCAGTATTTT.

This CDR3 is CASSLVSQSLTSTDTQYF. The CDR3 DNA follows: TGTGCCAGCAGCTTGGTCAGTCAGAGCCTAACTAGCACAGATACGCAGTATTTT. This sequence joins TRBV5-5 and TRBJ2-3; unclear D gene. The CDR3 is made up of 18 amino acids. Trimming left V 0 bases short and J 0 bases short, with 17 bases between. Germline assignment: CDR1 SGHKS and CDR2 YYEKEE (reference sequence).

The rearrangement uses TRBV7-9 and TRBJ2-7; 8 bases are a match to TRBD1. J gave up 3 bases and V 6 bases, and 7 bases lay outside the gene matches. Germline V gives CDR1 SEHNR, CDR2 FQNEAQ (reference sequence). The CDR3 has 14 residues. CDR3 coding DNA: TGTGCCAGCAGGGCCCAGGGGGCCGGCTACGAGCAGTACTTC. Encoded protein: CASRAQGAGYEQYF.

J is TRBJ1-1 and V is TRBV11-1; tentative D call: TRBD1 (5 bases). From germline, CDR1 is SGHAT and CDR2 FQDESV (reference sequence). CDR3 length equals 18 residues. Trimming left V 4 bases short and J 0 bases short, with 21 bases between. CDR3 loop: CASSYTVGGRSMNTEAFF. The CDR3 DNA sequence: TGTGCCAGCAGCTACACGGTCGGGGGAAGGTCCATGAACACTGAAGCTTTCTTT.

V gene TRBV12-3 or TRBV12-4 combines with J gene TRBJ2-5; 11 nucleotides align to TRBD1. The CDR3 spans 14 residues. The junction had 1 base not matched to a gene; V was cut back by 6 bases and J by 1 base. CDR3 sequence (DNA): TGTGCCAGCAGGGGGACAGGGGGCCAAGAGACCCAGTACTTC. It codes for CASRGTGGQETQYF.

This clonotype turned up a few times. The rearrangement links TRBV3-1 to TRBJ2-2; perhaps TRBD2 as D (6 bases). V was cut by 0 bases and J by 2 bases, with 19 bases left in between. Germline V CDR1 and CDR2: LGHDT, YNNKEL (reference sequence). The CDR3 totals 19 residues. The CDR3 here is CASSQEGRRADNNTGELFF. The CDR3 DNA reads TGTGCCAGCAGCCAAGAGGGGAGGCGGGCTGATAACAACACCGGGGAGCTGTTTTTT. The full variable domain, completed using reference TRBV3-1 and TRBJ2-2, is DTAVSQTPKYLVTQMGNDKSIKCEQNLGHDTMYWYKQDSKKFLKIMFSYNNKELIINETVPNRFSPKSPDKAHLNLHINSLELGDSAVYFCASSQEGRRADNNTGELFFGEGSRLTVL.

The J gene is TRBJ2-1, the V gene TRBV4-2; TRBD1 or TRBD2 may be the D gene (5 bases each). CDR3 length equals 14 residues. The germline V gene has CDR1 LGHNA and CDR2 YNFKEQ. The V and J ends lost 0 bases and 7 bases respectively, with 10 bases between them. The CDR3 sequence is CASSQEAWGNEQFF. In DNA form, the CDR3 reads TGTGCCAGCAGCCAAGAGGCGTGGGGGAATGAGCAGTTCTTC.

Points on this clonotype: The junction and the germline gene differ at one end; a read error may be behind it. This chain joins TRBV11-2 and TRBJ1-6; D remains unclear. Germline V gene lookup returns CDR1 SGHAT and CDR2 FQNNGV. The CDR3 spans 13 residues. Written as DNA, the CDR3 is TGTGCCAGCACTGAAGGGTATAATTCACCCCCCCACTTT. Translating gives CASTEGYNSPPHF.